These 29 T cell receptor beta chains originate from one sample sequenced in a study of low-dose radiotherapy and immunotherapy resistance in tumors. cDNA synthesis used a TRAV/TRBV-specific primer set for both chains. The authors ran about 21 PCR cycles to amplify TCRs with a constant-region primer and V-primer adapter. From the reads, TCRdb called clonotypes with MiXCR, one entry per CDR3 protein. The data contain more than 12,000 distinct CDR3 sequences, less than 55% of them seen just once; the ten biggest clones take up 3.5% to 4.5%. The receptors derive from a human donor with advanced metastatic prostate, ovarian, gallbladder or colorectal cancer (not recorded which). This table probably holds off-target reads from a library built for another chain.

This rearrangement joins TRBV5-1 to TRBJ1-1; 7 nucleotides agree with TRBD1. The CDR3 contains 15 residues. CDR1 SGHRS and CDR2 YFSETQ come from the germline V gene. V was clipped by 4 bases and J by 4 bases; unmatched bases: 10. The CDR3: CASSNKGGPGTEAFF. CDR3 sequence (DNA): TGCGCCAGCAGCAACAAAGGGGGCCCGGGCACTGAAGCTTTCTTT.

This chain connects TRBV4-1 to TRBJ2-5; weak D call: TRBD2 (6 bases). The CDR3 sequence is 13 residues long. The ends were cut back, 0 bases at V and 10 bases at J, with 12 bases in the middle. CDR1 is MGHRA, CDR2 YSYEKL, per germline. The CDR3: CASSQDPLGGQYF. The CDR3 DNA reads as TGCGCCAGCAGCCAAGATCCCCTCGGGGGCCAGTACTTC.

With respect to this clonotype: The junction does not match germline at one end; this may be a read error. The rearrangement uses TRBV12-3 or TRBV12-4 and TRBJ2-1; 8 positions agree with TRBD2. The CDR3 consists of 11 residues. CDR3 nucleotides: TGTGTCAGCTGGCGGGAGGTCGAGCAGTTCTTC. Translated, it gives CVSWREVEQFF.

The V and J genes are TRBV29-1 and TRBJ2-7, with 7 bases matching TRBD1. The CDR3 consists of 14 residues. Germline lookup yields CDR1 SQVTM and CDR2 ANQGSEA. The V and J ends lost 2 bases and 2 bases, in that order; junction bases with no gene match: 6. The chain's CDR3 is CSVEIGGDPYEQYF. Here the CDR3 DNA reads TGCAGCGTTGAAATAGGGGGCGATCCCTACGAGCAGTACTTC.

The chain carries TRBV9 and TRBJ2-5; D not resolved. CDR3 size: 13 residues. V lost 4 bases to trimming and J lost 0 bases, with 7 bases between them. CDR1 is SGDLS and CDR2 is YYNGEE in the germline V gene. The CDR3 sequence is CASSRIYQETQYF. Here the CDR3 DNA reads TGTGCCAGCAGCCGGATTTACCAAGAGACCCAGTACTTC.

This chain joins TRBV6-1 and TRBJ2-3, with 7 bases that match TRBD1. Germline V gene sequence: CDR1 MNHNS, CDR2 SASEGT. There are 15 residues in the CDR3. Losses at the gene ends were 5 bases for V and 0 bases for J; bases not matched to a gene: 5. CDR3 sequence reads: CASSLQGFSTDTQYF. The CDR3, as DNA: TGTGCCAGCAGTCTACAGGGGTTTAGCACAGATACGCAGTATTTT.

This clonotype was seen a handful of times. This chain connects TRBV7-8 to TRBJ2-7; D is tentatively TRBD1 or TRBD2 (6 bases each). Deletions cut 5 bases from V and 0 bases from J, with 17 bases between. Germline assignment: CDR1 SGHVS and CDR2 FQNEAQ. The CDR3 sequence is 16 residues long. CDR3 loop: CASSPRGAFLSYEQYF. The CDR3 DNA reads as TGTGCCAGCAGCCCGAGGGGGGCGTTCCTCTCCTACGAGCAGTACTTC.

The table lists this clonotype with a few counts. The chain carries TRBV2 and TRBJ2-7; possibly TRBD1 for D (5 bases). This CDR3 is built from 14 residues. From germline, CDR1 is SNHLY and CDR2 FYNNEI. Trimming shortened V by 0 bases and J by 4 bases, and 10 bases separated the two germline ends. CDR3 protein: CASSEAQGVYEQYF. The DNA of the CDR3 is TGTGCCAGCAGTGAAGCTCAGGGCGTGTACGAGCAGTACTTC.

This clonotype was seen only a few times. This rearrangement joins TRBV29-1 to TRBJ2-7, with 7 bases fitting TRBD1. There are 14 residues in the CDR3. The trim removed 7 bases at V and 7 bases at J, leaving 16 bases unmatched. Germline V gene lookup returns CDR1 SQVTM and CDR2 ANQGSEA. The CDR3 loop reads CSAIGALGGREQYF. The CDR3 DNA reads TGCAGCGCCATCGGGGCATTAGGGGGCAGGGAGCAGTACTTC.

This clonotype was counted a few times. The chain couples TRBV30 to TRBJ2-3; 10 bases are a match to TRBD2. Germline V gives CDR1 GTSNPN, CDR2 SVGIG (reference sequence). The CDR3 spans 14 residues. V was pared by 7 bases and J by 5 bases, with 9 bases of the junction left unmatched. CDR3 residues: CASEAGGLRDTQYF. Written as DNA, the CDR3 is TGTGCCTCGGAAGCGGGAGGGTTGAGAGATACGCAGTATTTT.

This chain connects TRBV3-1 to TRBJ2-3; 14 bases line up with TRBD2. Germline CDR1 and CDR2: LGHDT and YNNKEL (reference sequence). This CDR3 has 17 residues. The V segment lost 4 bases and the J segment 0 bases; nucleotides outside the gene matches: 3. CDR3 residues: CASSRGLAGGSTDTQYF. CDR3 bases: TGTGCCAGCAGCCGAGGACTAGCGGGGGGAAGCACAGATACGCAGTATTTT.

The rearrangement links TRBV4-1 to TRBJ2-7; 8 bases agree with TRBD2. CDR1 and CDR2 (germline): MGHRA, YSYEKL. This CDR3 region has 17 residues. V shed 0 bases, J shed 3 bases, and the junction held 10 bases outside the gene matches. The CDR3 DNA is TGCGCCAGCAGCCAAGATCGGGGAAGCGGGAGTTACTACGAGCAGTACTTC. Its translation: CASSQDRGSGSYYEQYF.

This chain joins TRBV19 and TRBJ1-5, with 7 bases lining up with TRBD1. The CDR3 has 15 residues. CDR1 and CDR2 (germline): LNHDA, SQIVND (reference sequence). Trimming took 5 bases from V and 3 from J; bases not matched to a gene: 7. The CDR3 region has the DNA TGTGCCAGTAGTGGCCCCGACAGGGACAATCAGCCCCAGCATTTT. Its protein product is CASSGPDRDNQPQHF.

The chain uses TRBV7-2 and TRBJ1-2, with D possibly matching TRBD1 (5 bases). The CDR3 is 14 amino acids. Germline assignment: CDR1 SGHTA and CDR2 FQGNSA. The V gene lost 0 bases and the J gene lost 4 bases, with 9 bases spanning the gap. The CDR3 nucleotides read TGTGCCAGCAGCTTAGCGCAGGGCCCCTATGGCTACACCTTC. It is translated as CASSLAQGPYGYTF.

A few counts support this clonotype. V is TRBV3-1 and J is TRBJ1-3; D gene ambiguous. Germline values: CDR1 LGHDT, CDR2 YNNKEL (reference sequence). CDR3 size: 15 residues. V lost 3 bases and J lost 0, with 9 bases in between. Written as DNA, the CDR3 is TGTGCCAGCAGCCAGGAGTTCCTCTCTGGAAACACCATATATTTT. This encodes CASSQEFLSGNTIYF.

This clonotype showed up just once. The chain employs TRBV27 and TRBJ2-3; possibly TRBD2 for D (6 bases). The CDR3 contains 14 residues. Deletions cut 5 bases from V and 1 base from J, with 10 bases between. Germline V gene lookup returns CDR1 MNHEY and CDR2 SMNVEV (reference sequence). This CDR3 reads CASSPRRGTDTQYF. The CDR3 DNA reads TGTGCCAGCAGTCCCCGGAGGGGCACAGATACGCAGTATTTT.

By share, this clonotype counts as medium-sized. This sequence joins TRBV28 and TRBJ1-5, with 7 bases fitting TRBD1. The CDR3 consists of 12 residues. Germline CDR1 and CDR2: MDHEN and SYDVKM. V lost 8 bases, J lost 6 bases, and 4 bases stayed unmatched. The CDR3, as DNA: TGTGCCAGCCAGGGGGTCGCTCAGCCCCAGCATTTT. Translating it yields CASQGVAQPQHF.

The chain employs TRBV2 and TRBJ2-1, with D unresolved. The CDR3 spans 14 residues. With 5 bases removed from V and 2 bases from J, the gap between germline ends came to 10 bases. Germline V gives CDR1 SNHLY, CDR2 FYNNEI. This chain's CDR3 is CASSRDPAYNEQFF. CDR3 nucleotides: TGTGCCAGCAGTCGAGACCCTGCCTACAATGAGCAGTTCTTC.

In its sample, this clonotype was seen a few times. The V gene is TRBV20-1, the J gene TRBJ1-4; no clear D gene. The CDR3 covers 14 residues. The germline V gene encodes CDR1 DFQATT and CDR2 SNEGSKA (reference sequence). Trimming cost V 5 bases and J 4 bases, with 14 bases left between them. CDR3 loop: CSASIRGFNEKLFF. CDR3 in DNA: TGCAGTGCTTCAATCCGGGGTTTTAATGAAAAACTGTTTTTT.

This clonotype was observed a handful of times. The rearrangement uses TRBV29-1 and TRBJ2-5; D is perhaps TRBD1 (6 bases). The ends were cut back, 7 bases at V and 4 bases at J, with 10 bases in the middle. The CDR3 contains 11 residues. Looked up from germline, CDR1 is SQVTM and CDR2 is ANQGSEA. The CDR3 DNA sequence: TGCAGCGGGGGGCGTGGAGAGACCCAGTACTTC. Its protein is CSGGRGETQYF.

The CDR3: CASKGAGGRTDTQYF. CDR3 nucleotide sequence: TGTGCCAGCAAGGGGGCGGGGGGGCGAACAGATACGCAGTATTTT. The chain carries TRBV5-4 and TRBJ2-3, with 9 bases lining up with TRBD2. This CDR3 contains 15 residues. Trimming took 6 bases from V and 3 from J; bases not matched to a gene: 8. Germline CDR1 and CDR2: SGHNT and YYREEE (reference sequence). Combining the CDR3 with reference TRBV5-4 and TRBJ2-3 gives the whole variable domain ETGVTQSPTHLIKTRGQQVTLRCSSQSGHNTVSWYQQALGQGPQFIFQYYREEENGRGNFPPRFSGLQFPNYSSELNVNALELDDSALYLCASKGAGGRTDTQYFGPGTRLTVL.

The V gene is TRBV5-1, the J gene TRBJ2-3, with D perhaps being TRBD1 or TRBD2 (5 bases each). Trimming pared 7 bases from V and 5 bases from J, leaving 20 bases between. The CDR3 runs to 15 residues. Germline lookup yields CDR1 SGHRS and CDR2 YFSETQ. The CDR3 is CASGTSGQLGDTQYF. The CDR3 DNA sequence: TGCGCCAGCGGTACGTCGGGGCAGCTAGGAGATACGCAGTATTTT.

This clonotype was counted a single time. V is TRBV5-4 and J is TRBJ2-3; the match to TRBD1 covers 10 bases. V trimming: 0 bases; J trimming: 4 bases; junction bases outside the gene matches: 8. CDR1 and CDR2 (germline): SGHNT, YYREEE (reference sequence). The CDR3 loop spans 17 amino acids. The CDR3 loop is CASSLVPGTGVADTQYF. DNA of the CDR3: TGTGCCAGCAGCTTGGTCCCTGGGACAGGGGTAGCAGATACGCAGTATTTT. The full variable domain, rest sourced from reference TRBV5-4 and TRBJ2-3, is ETGVTQSPTHLIKTRGQQVTLRCSSQSGHNTVSWYQQALGQGPQFIFQYYREEENGRGNFPPRFSGLQFPNYSSELNVNALELDDSALYLCASSLVPGTGVADTQYFGPGTRLTVL.

The CDR3 sequence is CASSRGGYEQFF. DNA of the CDR3: TGTGCCAGCAGTCGCGGGGGGTATGAGCAGTTCTTC. This chain uses TRBV12-3 or TRBV12-4 with TRBJ2-1; TRBD2 aligns across 8 bases. V shed 5 bases, J shed 8 bases, and the junction held 2 bases outside the gene matches. The CDR3 totals 12 residues.

DNA for the CDR3: TGTGCCAGCAGCTTGGGGCCTGGGGCCAACGTCCTGACTTTC. Residues: CASSLGPGANVLTF. V usage is TRBV5-4 and J usage is TRBJ2-6, with no clear D. The CDR3 is 14 amino acids. In germline, CDR1 is SGHNT, CDR2 YYREEE (reference sequence). Trimming pared 0 bases from V and 2 bases from J, leaving 3 bases between.

This chain links TRBV6-1 with TRBJ2-3, with 7 positions matching TRBD2. The V gene end was trimmed by 5 bases and the J gene end by 7 bases; junction bases not matched to a gene: 15. CDR3 length: 16 amino acids. The germline CDR1 and CDR2 sequences are MNHNS and SASEGT. The CDR3 region is CASSYSTSLGKNTQYF. The CDR3 nucleotides read TGTGCCAGCAGTTACTCGACTAGCCTGGGCAAAAATACGCAGTATTTT.

V gene TRBV20-1 combines with J gene TRBJ2-4; 14 positions match TRBD2. The CDR3 spans 16 residues. Trimming took 6 bases from V and 2 from J; bases not matched to a gene: 6. Germline V gives CDR1 DFQATT, CDR2 SNEGSKA (reference sequence). CDR3 residues: CSAAGTSGGPKNIQYF. CDR3 nucleotide sequence: TGCAGTGCCGCGGGGACTAGCGGGGGACCCAAAAACATTCAGTACTTC.

Only a few counts were recorded for this clonotype. CDR3 amino acids: CATSREPGPYEQYF. CDR3 DNA: TGTGCCACCAGCAGAGAACCCGGACCCTACGAGCAGTACTTC. The V call is TRBV15, the J call TRBJ2-7; D is undetermined. CDR1 and CDR2 from the germline V gene are LNHNV and YYDKDF (reference sequence). This CDR3 has 14 amino acids. V dropped 0 bases and J dropped 2 bases, with 8 bases sitting between them.

V gene TRBV5-1 combines with J gene TRBJ1-2, with a weak D call TRBD1 (6 bases). The CDR3 totals 13 residues. Trimming shortened V by 6 bases and J by 4 bases, and 13 bases separated the two germline ends. Germline CDR1 and CDR2: SGHRS and YFSETQ. The CDR3 sequence: CASTNRGSYGYTF. The DNA of the CDR3 is TGCGCCAGCACCAATAGGGGGTCCTATGGCTACACCTTC.